The 17 T cell receptor beta chains below all came from one sample that was sequenced in a study of T cells in localized non-small cell lung cancer. Clones were sequenced by immunoSEQ multiplex PCR, and TCRdb holds only the in-frame ones, with some missing. The sample carries under 9,000 clones, more than 75% recorded once. This specimen consisted of peripheral blood, obtained before any cancer treatment. The receptors were gathered from a male donor aged 60 or over with stage III lung adenocarcinoma.

The V call is TRBV27, the J call TRBJ2-2; no definite D call. The CDR3 covers 14 residues. Between the trimmed V and J ends, which lost 5 bases and 1 base, there was a span of 8 bases. CDR1 is MNHEY and CDR2 is SMNVEV in the germline V gene (reference sequence). CDR3 protein: CASSIRLNTGELFF. In nucleotides, the CDR3 is TGTGCCAGCAGTATCAGGTTGAACACCGGGGAGCTGTTTTTT.

This clone came up once. This sequence joins TRBV19 and TRBJ2-1; D is possibly TRBD2 (7 bases). Germline V gene data show CDR1 as LNHDA and CDR2 as SQIVND (reference sequence). The CDR3 runs to 14 residues. Trimming removed 7 bases from V and 7 bases from J, with 17 bases in between. The CDR3 loop reads CASIPKRGGNEQFF. The CDR3 DNA reads TGTGCCAGTATCCCTAAAAGGGGGGGAAATGAGCAGTTCTTC.

The CDR3 sequence: CSGRTDGNTIYF. The CDR3 region has the DNA TGCAGCGGGAGGACGGACGGAAACACCATATATTTT. This rearrangement joins TRBV29-1 to TRBJ1-3; D gene uncertain. V lost 7 bases and J 4 bases, leaving 11 bases between the germline ends. Germline V gives CDR1 SQVTM, CDR2 ANQGSEA. This CDR3 contains 12 residues. Variable domain in full (rest from reference TRBV29-1 and TRBJ1-3): SAVISQKPSRDICQRGTSLTIQCQVDSQVTMMFWYRQQPGQSLTLIATANQGSEATYESGFVIDKFPISRPNLTFSTLTVSNMSPEDSSIYLCSGRTDGNTIYFGEGSWLTVV.

This chain uses TRBV19 with TRBJ2-1, with D uncertain. Germline CDR1 LNHDA, CDR2 SQIVND (reference sequence). The CDR3 runs 13 residues. V shed 4 bases and J shed 6 bases, with 10 bases lying between them. The CDR3 nucleotides are TGTGCCAGTAGTACCCAAGTCGGCAATGAGCAGTTCTTC. Amino acid sequence: CASSTQVGNEQFF.

The rearrangement links TRBV18 to TRBJ1-6; D perhaps matches TRBD1 (5 bases). CDR3 length equals 13 residues. V was shortened by 2 bases and J by 13 bases, with 12 bases between the two germline ends. Germline lookup yields CDR1 KGHSH and CDR2 LQKENI. The CDR3 nucleotides read TGTGCCAGCTCACCAGGACACGGCCTCCCCCTCCACTTT. Its translation: CASSPGHGLPLHF.

This clone appeared once. The rearrangement joins TRBV7-2 to TRBJ2-4; TRBD2 matches 13 bases. The CDR3 spans 19 residues. V lost 5 bases, J lost 1 base, and 11 bases stayed unmatched. Germline V gene sequence: CDR1 SGHTA, CDR2 FQGNSA. The CDR3 loop reads CASSPRLAGGVRAKNIQYF. CDR3 sequence (DNA): TGTGCCAGCAGCCCTCGACTAGCGGGAGGCGTCCGGGCCAAAAACATTCAGTACTTC.

This rearrangement joins TRBV7-2 to TRBJ2-7; D might be TRBD1 (5 bases). V was pared by 0 bases and J by 3 bases, with 9 bases between. Germline V CDR1 and CDR2: SGHTA, FQGNSA. The CDR3 runs to 14 residues. The CDR3 bases are TGTGCCAGCAGCTTAGCAACGACAGACTACGAGCAGTACTTC. Translation: CASSLATTDYEQYF.

The chain recombines TRBV5-1 with TRBJ2-2; TRBD1 might be the D (5 bases). CDR1 is SGHRS and CDR2 is YFSETQ in the germline V gene. The CDR3 contains 13 residues. Trimming stripped 5 bases from V and 1 base from J, with 6 bases between. CDR3: CASSTGNTGELFF. The CDR3 coding sequence is TGCGCCAGCAGTACAGGGAACACCGGGGAGCTGTTTTTT. The entire variable domain, with the rest obtained from reference TRBV5-1 and TRBJ2-2, is as follows: KAGVTQTPRYLIKTRGQQVTLSCSPISGHRSVSWYQQTPGQGLQFLFEYFSETQRNKGNFPGRFSGRQFSNSRSEMNVSTLELGDSALYLCASSTGNTGELFFGEGSRLTVL.

This chain links TRBV11-2 with TRBJ2-5, with 7 bases that match TRBD1. Germline V gene data show CDR1 as SGHAT and CDR2 as FQNNGV. The CDR3 totals 13 residues. Unmatched junction bases numbered 5, after V lost 5 bases and J lost 5 bases. CDR3 region: CASSRNRGETQYF. CDR3 DNA sequence: TGTGCCAGCAGCCGGAACAGGGGTGAGACCCAGTACTTC.

The V gene is TRBV13, the J gene TRBJ2-7; TRBD2 matches at 14 bases. The length of the CDR3 is 15 residues. The trim removed 5 bases at V and 5 bases at J, leaving 5 bases unmatched. CDR1 PRHDT and CDR2 FYEKMQ come from the germline V gene (reference sequence). DNA of the CDR3: TGTGCCAGCAGCCGGAGGACTAGCGGGAGGCACGAGCAGTACTTC. Protein product: CASSRRTSGRHEQYF.

V usage is TRBV27 and J usage is TRBJ2-5, with D uncertain. The germline CDR1 and CDR2 sequences are MNHEY and SMNVEV (reference sequence). Trimming cost V 6 bases and J 2 bases, with 13 bases left between them. This CDR3 spans 14 amino acids. The CDR3: CASSSLDGQETQYF. CDR3 DNA: TGTGCCAGCAGCTCCCTGGACGGACAAGAGACCCAGTACTTC.

The chain couples TRBV7-2 to TRBJ1-2; D unresolved. The CDR3 is 14 amino acids. Germline CDR1 is SGHTA and CDR2 is FQGNSA. V was shortened by 6 bases and J by 3 bases, with 14 bases between the two germline ends. CDR3 bases: TGTGCCAGCAGGGCCAAAGGGTTGGACTATGGCTACACCTTC. As protein: CASRAKGLDYGYTF.

V and J are TRBV19 and TRBJ1-1; 7 nucleotides agree with TRBD1. This CDR3 spans 13 amino acids. Looked up from germline, CDR1 is LNHDA and CDR2 is SQIVND (reference sequence). With V trimmed by 6 bases and J by 4 bases, 5 bases remained unmatched. In DNA, the CDR3 is TGTGCCAGTAGGCCTACAGGGGCCACTGAAGCTTTCTTT. Protein sequence: CASRPTGATEAFF.

The chain carries TRBV5-1 and TRBJ2-1, with D unresolved. V lost 5 bases to trimming and J lost 4 bases, with 16 bases between them. There are 15 residues in the CDR3. Germline V gene sequence: CDR1 SGHRS, CDR2 YFSETQ. CDR3 region: CASRALPEYYNEQFF. CDR3 nucleotide sequence: TGCGCCAGCAGGGCCCTCCCCGAATATTACAATGAGCAGTTCTTC.

The table lists this clone with a few counts. The CDR3 coding sequence is TGTGCCAGCAGTATCCTTACGGGCGGCTACGAGCAGTACTTC. Translation gives CASSILTGGYEQYF. The chain uses TRBV27 and TRBJ2-7; D remains ambiguous. Trimming removed 5 bases at V and 3 bases at J, with 14 bases between. CDR3 length: 14 amino acids. The germline V gene encodes CDR1 MNHEY and CDR2 SMNVEV (reference sequence).

V gene TRBV7-2 combines with J gene TRBJ2-7; TRBD1 matches 8 bases. Germline CDR1 SGHTA, CDR2 FQGNSA. The CDR3 runs 13 residues. V was pared by 7 bases and J by 5 bases, with 7 bases of the junction left unmatched. CDR3 in DNA: TGTGCCAGCAATATGGACAGGGTCCACGAGCAGTACTTC. Its protein is CASNMDRVHEQYF.

The chain couples TRBV12-5 to TRBJ1-1, with 12 positions matching TRBD1. The CDR3 spans 15 residues. V lost 6 bases to trimming and J lost 11 bases; unmatched junction nucleotides: 13. The germline CDR1 and CDR2 sequences are LGHNT and FRNRAP. The CDR3 loop reads CASGPGTGGLQGAFF. The CDR3 bases are TGTGCTAGTGGGCCCGGGACAGGGGGCCTCCAGGGTGCTTTCTTT.